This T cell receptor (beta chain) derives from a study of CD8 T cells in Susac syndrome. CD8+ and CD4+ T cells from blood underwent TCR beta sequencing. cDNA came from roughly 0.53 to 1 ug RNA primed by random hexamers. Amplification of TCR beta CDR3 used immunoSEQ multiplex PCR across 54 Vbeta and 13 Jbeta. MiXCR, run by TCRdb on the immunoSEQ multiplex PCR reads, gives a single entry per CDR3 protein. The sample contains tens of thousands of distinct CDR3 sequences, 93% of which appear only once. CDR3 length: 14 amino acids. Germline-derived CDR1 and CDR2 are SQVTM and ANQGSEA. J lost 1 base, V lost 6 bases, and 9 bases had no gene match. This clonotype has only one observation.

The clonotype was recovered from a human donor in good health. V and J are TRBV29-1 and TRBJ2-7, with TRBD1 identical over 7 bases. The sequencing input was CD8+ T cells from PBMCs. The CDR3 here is CSVRGTGVSYEQYF. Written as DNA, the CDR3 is TGCAGCGTCAGAGGAACAGGGGTATCCTACGAGCAGTACTTC.